This T cell receptor (beta chain) was sequenced in a study of T cell responses to AZD1222 COVID-19 vaccine. Study-wide results and limits: Spike-specific TCR breadth and depth went up after people got two AZD1222 doses. Across spike, vaccine-associated CD4 TCRs were found, dominant at 160-218 and 743-854. Donors skewed white British and female; clonal diversity was possibly underestimated.

Only in-frame clones appear in the TCRdb table, and some are missing; sequencing was by immunoSEQ multiplex PCR. This repertoire shows 160,000 or so clones, under 95% found once; its top ten account for less than 1.3%. Second-dose schedules of about 4 or about 12 weeks were combined. For this clone: Its cognate antigen is unknown.

The V gene lost 0 bases and the J gene lost 3 bases, with 7 bases spanning the gap. Germline V gives CDR1 SGHRS, CDR2 YFSETQ. This CDR3 contains 14 residues. The TCR originated in an adult who received the AZD1222 COVID-19 vaccine. The starting material was peripheral blood, obtained 28 days after the second AZD1222 dose. This sequence joins TRBV5-1 and TRBJ1-3; no clear D gene. Here the CDR3 DNA reads TGCGCCAGCAGCTTGGAAGGGTATGGAAACACCATATATTTT. It specifies CASSLEGYGNTIYF. Filled out from reference TRBV5-1 and TRBJ1-3, the complete variable domain reads KAGVTQTPRYLIKTRGQQVTLSCSPISGHRSVSWYQQTPGQGLQFLFEYFSETQRNKGNFPGRFSGRQFSNSRSEMNVSTLELGDSALYLCASSLEGYGNTIYFGEGSWLTVV.